The 10 T cell receptor beta chains in this list originate from one sample, sequenced in a study of blood T cells in healthy people across ages. Alongside a J-beta primer mix, a sample-barcoded 5' primer served in a second PCR lasting about 7 to 11 cycles. TCRdb ran MiXCR on the 5' RACE reads and lists one entry per CDR3 protein. The sample yields hundreds of thousands of distinct CDR3 sequences, approximately 53% seen once. Input material: blood. The receptors were gathered from a man aged 40-49 years in good health.

The V and J genes are TRBV9 and TRBJ1-5; the D is unclear. Trimming left V 3 bases short and J 6 bases short, with 13 bases between. CDR3 size: 14 residues. Germline-derived CDR1 and CDR2 are SGDLS and YYNGEE. The CDR3 here is CASSAANSGQPQHF. The DNA of the CDR3 is TGTGCCAGCAGCGCTGCGAATTCAGGTCAGCCCCAGCATTTT.

The rearrangement joins TRBV5-5 to TRBJ2-1; D is perhaps TRBD2 (6 bases). The CDR3 totals 14 residues. Germline-derived CDR1 and CDR2 are SGHKS and YYEKEE (reference sequence). V shed 4 bases and J shed 1 base, with 9 bases lying between them. Here the CDR3 reads CASSNSGSYNEQFF. The CDR3 DNA sequence: TGTGCCAGCAGCAATAGCGGATCCTACAATGAGCAGTTCTTC.

Concerning this clonotype itself: Without the conserved terminal phenylalanine or tryptophan, this CDR3 likely stems from a read error. V gene TRBV5-1 combines with J gene TRBJ2-5; no reliable D call. Deletions cut 1 base from V and 5 bases from J, with 18 bases between. CDR3 length: 16 amino acids. Per germline, CDR1 SGHRS and CDR2 YFSETQ. This chain's CDR3 is CASSLLERGVGETQYL. Written as DNA, the CDR3 is TGCGCCAGCAGCTTGTTGGAGCGCGGAGTGGGGGAGACCCAGTACTTA.

The gene calls are TRBV28 and TRBJ2-1; 9 bases fit TRBD2. The CDR3 contains 20 residues. CDR1 is MDHEN, CDR2 SYDVKM, per germline. V trimming: 6 bases; J trimming: 2 bases; junction bases outside the gene matches: 20. For the CDR3, the DNA is TGTGCCAGCAGCACTCGGAAACAGGGCCGGCTAGCGGGAACCTACAATGAGCAGTTCTTC. It yields the protein CASSTRKQGRLAGTYNEQFF.

The V and J genes are TRBV28 and TRBJ2-7; D tentatively fits TRBD1 or TRBD2 (5 bases each). The CDR3 extends over 19 amino acids. CDR1 and CDR2 (germline): MDHEN, SYDVKM. V lost 0 bases, J lost 0 bases, and 21 bases lay in between. CDR3 sequence (DNA): TGTGCCAGCAGTTTATGCGGGACCAAAAGAGTGGGTTTCTCCTACGAGCAGTACTTC. As protein: CASSLCGTKRVGFSYEQYF.

This clonotype was counted ten times or more. The gene calls are TRBV29-1 and TRBJ2-7; D unclear. CDR1 SQVTM and CDR2 ANQGSEA come from the germline V gene. The CDR3 totals 14 residues. V lost 1 base to trimming and J lost 6 bases, with 16 bases between them. The CDR3 protein is CSVEVWQIAFEQYF. The CDR3 DNA follows: TGCAGCGTTGAAGTTTGGCAGATTGCCTTCGAGCAGTACTTC.

Points on this clonotype: A much more abundant neighbour one base away suggests this may be a read error. J is TRBJ2-1 and V is TRBV28; unclear D gene. This CDR3 spans 14 amino acids. CDR1 and CDR2 (germline): MDHEN, SYDVKM. The CDR3 reads CASSLESLANAQFF. CDR3 nucleotides: TGTGCCAGCAGTTTAGAGTCCTTAGCCAATGCGCAGTTCTTC.

This clonotype occurred once. J is TRBJ2-5 and V is TRBV9, with 8 bases matching TRBD2. V was pared by 0 bases and J by 4 bases, with 11 bases of the junction left unmatched. There are 17 residues in the CDR3. The germline V gene encodes CDR1 SGDLS and CDR2 YYNGEE. The CDR3 loop is CASSVGVSGSFRETQYF. In nucleotides, the CDR3 is TGTGCCAGCAGCGTAGGAGTCAGCGGGAGCTTTCGAGAGACCCAGTACTTC.

V usage is TRBV5-5 and J usage is TRBJ1-2; D unclear. Germline V gene data show CDR1 as SGHKS and CDR2 as YYEKEE (reference sequence). V lost 0 bases, J lost 8 bases, and 20 bases lay in between. The CDR3 runs to 16 residues. For the CDR3, the DNA is TGTGCCAGCAGCTTGGATGCCCAATCCGGGGTGGGGGGCTACACCTTC. Protein: CASSLDAQSGVGGYTF.

V usage is TRBV7-6 and J usage is TRBJ2-3; no clear D. The V gene's germline CDR1 is SGHVS and CDR2 FNYEAQ. This CDR3 comprises 12 residues. V lost 4 bases to trimming and J lost 11 bases, with 13 bases between them. CDR3 residues: CASSSPERGQYF. CDR3 coding DNA: TGTGCCAGCAGCTCCCCGGAGAGAGGGCAGTATTTT.